The rows below give T cell receptor beta chains drawn from one sample of a study of cytomegalovirus exposure and HLA in healthy donors. Clones were sequenced by immunoSEQ multiplex PCR, and TCRdb holds only the in-frame ones, with some missing. The data contain 120,000 to 150,000 clones, about 61% of them singletons. The sequencing input was PBMCs. The receptors stem from a male donor in good health and CMV-seronegative. Both conserved end residues are part of each CDR3. Fields, in order: D gene, J gene, clone size, V gene, CDR3 DNA, CDR3 protein. A D gene is named only where the DNA matches it firmly. Only some rows state a clone size, as once, few, many or a class for expanded clones.

TRBD1,TRBJ1-6,once,TRBV28,TGTGCCAGCAGTTTAGGGACAGGGGGCGTTTCACCCCTCCACTTT,CASSLGTGGVSPLHF
TRBD1,TRBJ1-2,once,TRBV7-9,TGTGCCAGCAGCTTAGAACGACAGGGGGCAAATTATGGCTACACCTTC,CASSLERQGANYGYTF
NA,TRBJ1-1,few,TRBV6-1,TGTGCCAGCAGTGATCGGACAGCCTACACTGAAGCTTTCTTT,CASSDRTAYTEAFF
TRBD1,TRBJ1-2,NA,TRBV7-9,TGTGCCAGCAGCTCCGGACAGGGGACATCTCGGACCTTC,CASSSGQGTSRTF
NA,TRBJ1-4,few,TRBV7-9,TGTGCCAGCAGCTTATGGCCGGGTCGGACTAATGAAAAACTGTTTTTT,CASSLWPGRTNEKLFF
NA,TRBJ2-1,few,TRBV18,TGTGCCAGCTCACCCACTAGCCCAAACTTCCTTGACAATGAGCAGTTCTTC,CASSPTSPNFLDNEQFF
NA,TRBJ2-1,NA,TRBV4-3,TGCGCCAGCAGCCGAGTAGGGGCCCGGACCAATGAGCAGTTCTTC,CASSRVGARTNEQFF
TRBD2,TRBJ2-5,NA,TRBV6-1,TGTGCCAGCAGAGAAAAACCGGGACTAGCGGGGGGGGAACCGGGGACCCAGTACTTC,CASREKPGLAGGEPGTQYF
TRBD1,TRBJ1-2,NA,TRBV6-5,TGTGCCAGCAGTTACCACCGTGACAGGGACTATGGCTACACCTTC,CASSYHRDRDYGYTF
NA,TRBJ2-7,NA,TRBV5-1,TGCGCCAGCAGCTTGGGCGTCAGAGGGGAGGCCGACTACGAGCAGTACTTC,CASSLGVRGEADYEQYF
TRBD1,TRBJ1-2,NA,TRBV4-3,TGCGCCAGCAGCGGCCACAGGGGGCAGGGCTACACCTTC,CASSGHRGQGYTF
NA,TRBJ1-1,NA,TRBV7-9,TGTTCCAGCAGCCCCAGGACTTTAAACACTGAAGCTTTCTTT,CSSSPRTLNTEAFF
NA,TRBJ1-6,few,TRBV15,TGTGCCACCAGCAGAGACCTCCAAGCTTCTGAGTCACCCCTCCACTTT,CATSRDLQASESPLHF
NA,TRBJ1-2,once,TRBV5-5,TGTGCCAGCAGCTGGGACACTGACTATGGCTACACCTTC,CASSWDTDYGYTF
NA,TRBJ2-7,NA,TRBV5-1,TGCGCCAGCAGCCAAGACTTCTCCTACGAGCAGTACTTC,CASSQDFSYEQYF
NA,TRBJ2-5,NA,TRBV9,TGTGCCAGCAGCCCATCGACAGCCCAAGAGACCCAGTACTTC,CASSPSTAQETQYF
NA,TRBJ2-5,NA,TRBV4-3,TGCGCCAGCAGCCAAGATACAGGCTATCAAGAGACCCAGTACTTC,CASSQDTGYQETQYF
TRBD1,TRBJ1-2,NA,TRBV7-9,TGTGCCAGCAGCTCGGGACAGATCTATGGCTACACCTTC,CASSSGQIYGYTF
NA,TRBJ2-1,NA,TRBV6-5,TGTGCCAGCACATCACTTAACCATGAGCAGTTCTTC,CASTSLNHEQFF
NA,TRBJ2-1,NA,TRBV4-2,TGTGCCAGCAGCCAAGGGCGCAGGCACAATGAGCAGTTCTTC,CASSQGRRHNEQFF
NA,TRBJ1-3,NA,TRBV7-9,TGTGCCAGCAGCTTAGGAGGCGGCTCCGTGCATTTT,CASSLGGGSVHF
TRBD1,TRBJ1-2,NA,TRBV6-4,TGTGCCAGCAGTGACTCCCTCAGGGGGCCTCAACCAAACTATGGCTACACCTTC,CASSDSLRGPQPNYGYTF
TRBD1,TRBJ2-3,few,TRBV9,TGTGCCAGCAGCCCTGACAGGGAGCTTGGGGATACGCAGTATTTT,CASSPDRELGDTQYF
NA,TRBJ1-1,NA,TRBV6-5,TGTGCCAGCAGTCACGACCGGGACAATTTAGAAGCTTTCTTT,CASSHDRDNLEAFF